A single sample gave rise to the 18 T cell receptor beta chains below, sequenced in a study of blood T cell repertoires in COVID-19. TCRdb's copy holds only in-frame clones and misses some; the assay was immunoSEQ multiplex PCR. The profile shows 390,000 or so clones, more than 75% of them singletons. Sequencing input: PBMCs or T cells enriched from blood (not recorded which). Source of these receptors: a woman in her forties or fifties who had recovered from COVID-19.

The chain uses TRBV7-9 and TRBJ2-3; D might be TRBD2 (5 bases). Germline V lookup: CDR1 SEHNR, CDR2 FQNEAQ (reference sequence). CDR3 length: 17 amino acids. The ends were cut back, 0 bases at V and 4 bases at J, with 17 bases in the middle. Written as DNA, the CDR3 is TGTGCCAGCAGCTTAGCCTGGACTCAATCCAAATCAGATACGCAGTATTTT. Amino acids: CASSLAWTQSKSDTQYF.

J is TRBJ2-7 and V is TRBV27; 7 bases align to TRBD2. The V segment lost 6 bases and the J segment 3 bases; nucleotides outside the gene matches: 5. From germline, CDR1 is MNHEY and CDR2 SMNVEV (reference sequence). This CDR3 has 13 residues. The CDR3, as DNA: TGTGCCAGCAGCCAGCGGGGCGGCTACGAGCAGTACTTC. This encodes CASSQRGGYEQYF.

This chain joins TRBV7-8 and TRBJ1-2, with TRBD1 matching 10 bases. V lost 4 bases and J lost 12; bases outside the gene matches: 8. Germline CDR1 and CDR2: SGHVS and FQNEAQ. CDR3 length: 13 amino acids. In nucleotides, the CDR3 is TGTGCCAGCAGCTCAGCGACAGGGGGCCCCGACACCTTC. Translating it yields CASSSATGGPDTF.

The genes are TRBV7-9 and TRBJ2-7; 9 bases align to TRBD1. CDR3 size: 15 residues. Germline V gene lookup returns CDR1 SEHNR and CDR2 FQNEAQ (reference sequence). After removal of 2 bases from V and 1 base from J, the junction contained 3 bases not matched to a gene. The CDR3 here is CASSLTGQGSYEQYF. The CDR3 DNA reads TGTGCCAGCAGCTTAACGGGACAGGGTTCCTACGAGCAGTACTTC. Using reference TRBV7-9 and TRBJ2-7 for the parts outside the CDR3, the full variable domain is DTGVSQNPRHKITKRGQNVTFRCDPISEHNRLYWYRQTLGQGPEFLTYFQNEAQLEKSRLLSDRFSAERPKGSFSTLEIQRTEQGDSAMYLCASSLTGQGSYEQYFGPGTRLTVT.

The J gene is TRBJ1-2, the V gene TRBV2; D is uncertain. V was cut by 1 base and J by 8 bases, with 14 bases left in between. This CDR3 has 14 residues. Germline assignment: CDR1 SNHLY and CDR2 FYNNEI. CDR3: CASSEDAVSPGYTF. The CDR3 bases are TGTGCCAGCAGTGAAGATGCGGTTTCACCAGGCTACACCTTC. The full variable domain, with the rest looked up from reference TRBV2 and TRBJ1-2, is EPEVTQTPSHQVTQMGQEVILRCVPISNHLYFYWYRQILGQKVEFLVSFYNNEISEKSEIFDDQFSVERPDGSNFTLKIRSTKLEDSAMYFCASSEDAVSPGYTFGSGTRLTVV.

The rearrangement uses TRBV6-1 and TRBJ1-1; D gene ambiguous. V gave up 2 bases and J gave up 3 bases, with 13 bases separating them. The CDR3 sequence is 15 residues long. Germline V gene sequence: CDR1 MNHNS, CDR2 SASEGT. CDR3 DNA sequence: TGTGCCAGCAGTGAATATGAGGCGGGCCACACTGAAGCTTTCTTT. Translation gives CASSEYEAGHTEAFF.

The chain joins TRBV6-5 to TRBJ2-5, with a tentative D call TRBD2 (6 bases). Per the germline V gene, CDR1 is MNHEY and CDR2 is SVGAGI. The CDR3 sequence is 15 residues long. V lost 8 bases to trimming and J lost 1 base, with 17 bases between them. The CDR3 sequence is CASGRRGTPQETQYF. For the CDR3, the DNA is TGTGCCAGCGGGCGCCGCGGGACTCCCCAAGAGACCCAGTACTTC.

The chain has TRBV9 and TRBJ1-2; unclear D gene. This CDR3 is 14 amino acids long. Looked up from germline, CDR1 is SGDLS and CDR2 is YYNGEE. Trimming stripped 0 bases from V and 4 bases from J, with 10 bases between. The CDR3, as DNA: TGTGCCAGCAGCGTAGAGGCAGAGGTCTATGGCTACACCTTC. This gives the protein CASSVEAEVYGYTF.

Here the CDR3 reads CAWKGLAGEKLFF. CDR3 sequence (DNA): TGTGCCTGGAAGGGACTGGCGGGTGAAAAACTGTTTTTT. The chain links TRBV30 to TRBJ1-4; a possible D gene is TRBD1 (5 bases). CDR3 size: 13 residues. Trimming stripped 4 bases from V and 7 bases from J, with 13 bases between. CDR1 is GTSNPN, CDR2 SVGIG, per germline (reference sequence).

This clone was found a few times. J is TRBJ1-1 and V is TRBV6-2 or TRBV6-3; D remains unclear. CDR1 is MNHEY, CDR2 SVGEGT, per germline. The CDR3 has 12 residues. V was trimmed by 2 bases and J by 6 bases, leaving 7 bases between them. Here the CDR3 reads CASSYTKSEAFF. The CDR3, as DNA: TGTGCCAGCAGTTACACAAAATCTGAAGCTTTCTTT.

The rearrangement joins TRBV5-1 to TRBJ1-1, with 9 bases matching TRBD1. Trimming took 0 bases from V and 4 from J; bases not matched to a gene: 4. Germline CDR1 reads SGHRS; CDR2 reads YFSETQ. The CDR3 loop spans 15 amino acids. The CDR3 region is CASSLAPTGGTEAFF. The CDR3 nucleotides are TGCGCCAGCAGCTTGGCGCCGACAGGGGGCACTGAAGCTTTCTTT.

In its sample, this clone was seen once. J is TRBJ2-2 and V is TRBV6-2 or TRBV6-3; TRBD1 matches at 9 bases. CDR1 is MNHEY, CDR2 SVGEGT, per germline. CDR3 length: 15 amino acids. Germline trimming cut 5 bases from V and 6 bases from J; bases unmatched to any gene: 7. CDR3 sequence: CASSKRDRDAGELFF. Written as DNA, the CDR3 is TGTGCCAGCAGTAAACGGGACAGGGACGCCGGGGAGCTGTTTTTT.

The V gene is TRBV18, the J gene TRBJ1-1; 8 bases line up with TRBD1. Germline loops: CDR1 KGHSH, CDR2 LQKENI. J was trimmed by 5 bases and V by 3 bases; bases with no gene match: 11. The CDR3 runs 16 residues. The CDR3 DNA is TGTGCCAGCTCACCGGGAGGACAGGGCCTGGGAACTGAAGCTTTCTTT. Translated, it gives CASSPGGQGLGTEAFF.

The chain links TRBV2 to TRBJ2-5; D unclear. This CDR3 comprises 13 residues. Germline CDR1 reads SNHLY; CDR2 reads FYNNEI. Trimming shortened V by 7 bases and J by 2 bases, and 11 bases separated the two germline ends. CDR3 sequence reads: CASTRYSQETQYF. The CDR3 bases are TGTGCCAGCACCAGGTACAGTCAAGAGACCCAGTACTTC.

The J gene is TRBJ1-5, the V gene TRBV12-5; D might be TRBD1 (5 bases). The CDR3 is 15 residues long. V lost 7 bases to trimming and J lost 2 bases, with 15 bases between them. Germline V CDR1 and CDR2: LGHNT, FRNRAP. The CDR3 loop reads CASAMGGLGNQPQHF. DNA for the CDR3: TGTGCTAGTGCCATGGGGGGACTGGGCAATCAGCCCCAGCATTTT. Combining the CDR3 with reference TRBV12-5 and TRBJ1-5 gives the whole variable domain DARVTQTPRHKVTEMGQEVTMRCQPILGHNTVFWYRQTMMQGLELLAYFRNRAPLDDSGMPKDRFSAEMPDATLATLKIQPSEPRDSAVYFCASAMGGLGNQPQHFGDGTRLSIL.

This rearrangement joins TRBV19 to TRBJ2-2, with TRBD1 matching 9 bases. J lost 2 bases, V lost 3 bases, and 4 bases had no gene match. Germline-derived CDR1 and CDR2 are LNHDA and SQIVND (reference sequence). This CDR3 region has 16 residues. CDR3 sequence: CASSMGTGGNTGELFF. The DNA for the CDR3 is TGTGCCAGTAGTATGGGAACAGGGGGCAACACCGGGGAGCTGTTTTTT.

The chain joins TRBV6-1 to TRBJ2-3, with 7 bases lining up with TRBD1. The CDR3 sequence is 17 residues long. From germline, CDR1 is MNHNS and CDR2 SASEGT. V dropped 0 bases and J dropped 5; count of bases not matched to a gene: 11. This CDR3 reads CASSEARIDRVGDTQYF. Written as DNA, the CDR3 is TGTGCCAGCAGTGAAGCGCGGATAGACAGGGTTGGAGATACGCAGTATTTT.

This clone was picked up one time. The rearrangement uses TRBV7-9 and TRBJ1-2; maybe TRBD1 (6 bases). The germline CDR1 and CDR2 sequences are SEHNR and FQNEAQ (reference sequence). The CDR3 length is 14 residues. V was trimmed by 7 bases and J by 2 bases, leaving 14 bases between them. The CDR3 DNA reads as TGTGCCAGCACCCAGACAGGAACCAACTATGGCTACACCTTC. As protein: CASTQTGTNYGYTF.